This entry lists 23 T cell receptor beta chains sequenced from one sample in a study of shared clonotypes between healthy human individuals. Data came from immunoSEQ multiplex PCR; TCRdb stores just in-frame clones and leaves some out. The top ten hold around 0.067% of the sample, which has some 200,000 clones, approximately 92% seen once. Sample: naive CD4+ T cells sorted from blood. Regarding subset: CD45RA+ positively selected. The source of these receptors is a woman in her 30s in good health.

This clone was counted a few times. This chain joins TRBV10-2 and TRBJ2-7; D is unclear. The CDR3 contains 12 residues. V was trimmed by 6 bases and J by 2 bases, leaving 8 bases between them. Germline V lookup: CDR1 WSHSY, CDR2 SAAADI. CDR3 coding DNA: TGCGCCAGCAGCCCTGTTGCCTACGAGCAGTACTTC. Its protein is CASSPVAYEQYF.

V is TRBV28 and J is TRBJ2-6, with D uncertain. V lost 8 bases to trimming and J lost 0 bases, with 17 bases between them. CDR1 and CDR2 from the germline V gene are MDHEN and SYDVKM. This CDR3 is built from 17 residues. The CDR3 coding sequence is TGTGCCAGCCCCCTAGGACGGAATAGCTCTGGGGCCAACGTCCTGACTTTC. It translates to CASPLGRNSSGANVLTF. The full variable domain, completed using reference TRBV28 and TRBJ2-6, is DVKVTQSSRYLVKRTGEKVFLECVQDMDHENMFWYRQDPGLGLRLIYFSYDVKMKEKGDIPEGYSVSREKKERFSLILESASTNQTSMYLCASPLGRNSSGANVLTFGAGSRLTVL.

This clone occurred once. The chain uses TRBV9 and TRBJ2-7, with 10 bases aligning to TRBD2. V lost 6 bases and J lost 4; bases outside the gene matches: 7. Per germline, CDR1 SGDLS and CDR2 YYNGEE. There are 14 residues in the CDR3. The CDR3 loop reads CASNPSGSTYEQYF. CDR3 sequence (DNA): TGTGCCAGCAACCCTAGCGGGAGTACATACGAGCAGTACTTC.

The genes are TRBV11-2 and TRBJ1-3; 7 bases match TRBD1. CDR1 SGHAT and CDR2 FQNNGV come from the germline V gene. Trimming took 6 bases from V and 7 from J; bases not matched to a gene: 12. The CDR3 is made up of 15 amino acids. This CDR3 reads CASRTVRGSNNTIYF. The CDR3, as DNA: TGTGCCAGCAGAACCGTCAGGGGGAGTAATAACACCATATATTTT.

This clone was observed a few times. The same CDR3 is also encoded by other DNA sequences in this sample. This rearrangement joins TRBV11-2 to TRBJ2-7; possibly TRBD2 for D (5 bases). Germline CDR1 is SGHAT and CDR2 is FQNNGV. The germline V and J ends were trimmed by 0 bases and 3 bases, with 6 bases remaining between them. The CDR3 covers 13 residues. The CDR3 protein is CASSLDRGYEQYF. The CDR3 region has the DNA TGTGCCAGCAGCTTAGACCGGGGCTACGAGCAGTACTTC.

This chain links TRBV6-6 with TRBJ1-2; weak D call: TRBD1 (6 bases). V was cut by 5 bases and J by 2 bases, with 9 bases left in between. The CDR3 length is 13 residues. Germline CDR1 reads MNHNY; CDR2 reads SVGAGI (reference sequence). The CDR3 bases are TGTGCCAGCAGTCCGGACAGCAACTATGGCTACACCTTC. It yields the protein CASSPDSNYGYTF.

The chain joins TRBV27 to TRBJ2-6; 10 bases match TRBD1. The CDR3 totals 16 residues. CDR1 is MNHEY, CDR2 SMNVEV, per germline (reference sequence). V lost 5 bases to trimming and J lost 1 base; unmatched junction nucleotides: 2. In DNA form, the CDR3 reads TGTGCCAGCAGTCGACAGGGGGCATCTGGGGCCAACGTCCTGACTTTC. Protein: CASSRQGASGANVLTF.

Turning to this clone: Other nucleotide sequences from this sample produce the same CDR3. The genes are TRBV19 and TRBJ1-5; possible D gene TRBD1, 6 bases. There are 14 residues in the CDR3. Germline loops: CDR1 LNHDA, CDR2 SQIVND (reference sequence). V was shortened by 3 bases and J by 3 bases, with 9 bases between the two germline ends. This chain's CDR3 is CASSIRTDNQPQHF. The CDR3 coding sequence is TGTGCCAGTAGTATTCGGACAGACAATCAGCCCCAGCATTTT.

V is TRBV6-5 and J is TRBJ2-7, with D tentatively TRBD2 (5 bases). Trimming took off 6 bases at V and 3 bases at J, with 12 bases between the two ends. Germline V gene lookup returns CDR1 MNHEY and CDR2 SVGAGI. The CDR3 has 13 amino acids. CDR3 residues: CASRMEARYEQYF. The CDR3 DNA sequence: TGTGCCAGCAGGATGGAGGCCCGCTACGAGCAGTACTTC.

This clone was counted once. The CDR3 loop reads CASSQDGALESYEQYF. Written as DNA, the CDR3 is TGCGCCAGCAGCCAAGATGGTGCCCTAGAATCCTACGAGCAGTACTTC. The rearrangement joins TRBV4-1 to TRBJ2-7; unclear D gene. The CDR3 extends over 16 amino acids. The ends were cut back, 0 bases at V and 1 base at J, with 13 bases in the middle. Germline V CDR1 and CDR2: MGHRA, YSYEKL.

The rearrangement links TRBV28 to TRBJ1-4; 7 bases line up with TRBD1. Germline assignment: CDR1 MDHEN and CDR2 SYDVKM. This CDR3 has 15 amino acids. Losses at the gene ends were 5 bases for V and 5 bases for J; bases not matched to a gene: 8. The CDR3 sequence is CASSPQTGVNEKLFF. CDR3 sequence (DNA): TGTGCCAGCAGTCCCCAAACAGGGGTAAATGAAAAACTGTTTTTT.

This clone appeared once. The V gene is TRBV6-5, the J gene TRBJ2-7; 8 bases map to TRBD2. This CDR3 spans 15 amino acids. Germline V lookup: CDR1 MNHEY, CDR2 SVGAGI. V lost 6 bases to trimming and J lost 2 bases; unmatched junction nucleotides: 9. The CDR3 bases are TGTGCCAGCAGCTCCTTGAGCGGGAGAGCCTACGAGCAGTACTTC. This translates into CASSSLSGRAYEQYF.

The V call is TRBV18, the J call TRBJ1-4; 9 bases align to TRBD1. From germline, CDR1 is KGHSH and CDR2 LQKENI. The CDR3 contains 15 residues. V lost 6 bases, J lost 7 bases, and 9 bases stayed unmatched. The CDR3 region is CASSSGTGIREKLFF. The DNA for the CDR3 is TGTGCCAGCTCTTCCGGGACAGGGATACGTGAAAAACTGTTTTTT.

The CDR3 here is CSVDEGITEAFF. The CDR3, as DNA: TGCAGCGTTGATGAGGGAATCACTGAAGCTTTCTTT. The chain links TRBV29-1 to TRBJ1-1; D unresolved. Germline lookup yields CDR1 SQVTM and CDR2 ANQGSEA. The CDR3 totals 12 residues. The V and J ends lost 3 bases and 4 bases respectively, with 9 bases between them.

The gene calls are TRBV6-1 and TRBJ2-7, with TRBD1 matching 11 bases. The CDR3 runs 14 residues. Looked up from germline, CDR1 is MNHNS and CDR2 is SASEGT. Trimming took 6 bases from V and 2 from J; bases not matched to a gene: 3. The CDR3 DNA reads TGTGCCAGCAGAAGGGACAGGGGGGCCTACGAGCAGTACTTC. This encodes CASRRDRGAYEQYF.

The chain combines TRBV5-1 with TRBJ2-5, with TRBD2 as a possible D gene (5 bases). The DNA end is a closer match to TRBJ2-7, so the J assignment may be wrong. The CDR3 is 11 amino acids. Germline CDR1 and CDR2: SGHRS and YFSETQ. The CDR3 DNA follows: TGCGCCAGCCCGGACTCATACGAGCAGTACTTC. As protein: CASPDSYEQYF.

The chain uses TRBV28 and TRBJ2-1, with TRBD1 as a possible D gene (5 bases). V was clipped by 2 bases and J by 6 bases, with 14 bases between them. This CDR3 contains 15 residues. Germline V lookup: CDR1 MDHEN, CDR2 SYDVKM. The CDR3 DNA reads TGTGCCAGCAGTTTACCAGGGCCCAGAGGCAATGAGCAGTTCTTC. Amino acid sequence: CASSLPGPRGNEQFF.

The chain joins TRBV7-8 to TRBJ2-7; 14 nucleotides match TRBD2. The CDR3 is made up of 16 amino acids. Germline V gene data show CDR1 as SGHVS and CDR2 as FQNEAQ. V gave up 7 bases and J gave up 6 bases; unmatched junction bases: 11. The chain's CDR3 is CASTEGLAGVRAEQYF. For the CDR3, the DNA is TGTGCCAGCACCGAGGGACTAGCGGGAGTTAGGGCCGAGCAGTACTTC.

The chain carries TRBV6-5 and TRBJ2-2; D not resolved. Germline V gene data show CDR1 as MNHEY and CDR2 as SVGAGI. Trimming took 2 bases from V and 3 from J, leaving 10 bases between them. The CDR3 has 15 residues. The CDR3 DNA reads TGTGCCAGCAGTTACAGACCTGGGGACACCGGGGAGCTGTTTTTT. It codes for CASSYRPGDTGELFF.

This chain joins TRBV2 and TRBJ2-2; 7 nucleotides match TRBD1. Per the germline V gene, CDR1 is SNHLY and CDR2 is FYNNEI. Unmatched junction bases numbered 3, after V lost 5 bases and J lost 6 bases. This CDR3 is built from 13 residues. DNA for the CDR3: TGTGCCAGCAGTCCCACAGGGGCCGGGGAGCTGTTTTTT. This encodes CASSPTGAGELFF.

The chain joins TRBV19 to TRBJ1-5; D remains ambiguous. Germline V lookup: CDR1 LNHDA, CDR2 SQIVND (reference sequence). The V gene lost 8 bases and the J gene lost 0 bases, with 14 bases spanning the gap. CDR3 length: 15 residues. CDR3 protein: CASSPGANSNQPQHF. The DNA of the CDR3 is TGTGCCAGTTCCCCAGGCGCTAATAGCAATCAGCCCCAGCATTTT.

V usage is TRBV6-1 and J usage is TRBJ2-7, with 10 bases aligning to TRBD2. V gave up 1 base and J gave up 0 bases; unmatched junction bases: 9. There are 18 residues in the CDR3. Per germline, CDR1 MNHNS and CDR2 SASEGT. CDR3 nucleotide sequence: TGTGCCAGCAGTGAAGTATCCGTGACTAGCGGGTACTCCTACGAGCAGTACTTC. This codes for CASSEVSVTSGYSYEQYF.

This clone was observed a handful of times. The identical CDR3 is also encoded by other nucleotide sequences in the sample. This rearrangement joins TRBV30 to TRBJ1-5; no definite D call. Germline loops: CDR1 GTSNPN, CDR2 SVGIG (reference sequence). V lost 0 bases, J lost 2 bases, and 5 bases lay in between. The CDR3 is 13 residues long. The CDR3 region has the DNA TGTGCCTGGAGTGTACAAGGCAATCAGCCCCAGCATTTT. Its translation: CAWSVQGNQPQHF.